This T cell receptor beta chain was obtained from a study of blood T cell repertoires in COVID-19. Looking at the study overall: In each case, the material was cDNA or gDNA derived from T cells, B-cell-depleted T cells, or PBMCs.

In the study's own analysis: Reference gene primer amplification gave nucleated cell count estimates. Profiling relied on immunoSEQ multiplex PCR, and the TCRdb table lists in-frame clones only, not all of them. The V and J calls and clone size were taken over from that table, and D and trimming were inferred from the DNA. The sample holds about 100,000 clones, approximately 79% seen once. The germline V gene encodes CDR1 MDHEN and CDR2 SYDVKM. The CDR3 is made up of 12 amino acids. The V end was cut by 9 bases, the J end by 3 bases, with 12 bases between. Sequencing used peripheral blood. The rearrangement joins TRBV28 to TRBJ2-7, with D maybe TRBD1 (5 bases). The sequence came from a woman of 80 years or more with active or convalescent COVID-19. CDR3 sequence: CASTTGFYEQYF. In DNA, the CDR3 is TGTGCCAGTACTACAGGTTTCTACGAGCAGTACTTC.